This entry concerns a single T cell receptor (beta chain). Its matching antigen is unknown. CDR1 is SGDLS and CDR2 is YYNGEE in the germline V gene. This CDR3 contains 15 residues. The ends lost 4 bases at V and 1 base at J; junction bases unmatched: 5. These data originate in a study of T cells after posttransplantation cyclophosphamide. Notes on the study in general: Blood and skin or GI T cell repertoires showed limited TRB overlap. Later post-transplant blood repertoires were often dominated by donor CD8+ memory clones. Recipient CMV seropositivity and CMV reactivation strongly tracked TRB clonality.

Sampled 1 year posttransplant, controls received myeloablative marrow transplants, methotrexate and a calcineurin inhibitor. TCRdb's copy holds only in-frame clones and misses some; the assay was immunoSEQ multiplex PCR. The data show 20,000 to 25,000 clones, with roughly nine tenths seen just once and about 2% held by the top ten. The material was PBMCs, obtained roughly 49 weeks after allogeneic stem cell transplant with calcineurin inhibitor and methotrexate. The receptor's source is a female patient aged 30 to 40 who received an allogeneic stem cell transplant from an unrelated donor, was CMV-positive, and had acute and chronic GVHD. The graft donor may account for some of the T cells. The chain joins TRBV9 to TRBJ2-5; 9 nucleotides align to TRBD1. The CDR3 DNA sequence: TGTGCCAGCAGCATTGGGACAGGGCCCCAAGAGACCCAGTACTTC. Protein sequence: CASSIGTGPQETQYF.